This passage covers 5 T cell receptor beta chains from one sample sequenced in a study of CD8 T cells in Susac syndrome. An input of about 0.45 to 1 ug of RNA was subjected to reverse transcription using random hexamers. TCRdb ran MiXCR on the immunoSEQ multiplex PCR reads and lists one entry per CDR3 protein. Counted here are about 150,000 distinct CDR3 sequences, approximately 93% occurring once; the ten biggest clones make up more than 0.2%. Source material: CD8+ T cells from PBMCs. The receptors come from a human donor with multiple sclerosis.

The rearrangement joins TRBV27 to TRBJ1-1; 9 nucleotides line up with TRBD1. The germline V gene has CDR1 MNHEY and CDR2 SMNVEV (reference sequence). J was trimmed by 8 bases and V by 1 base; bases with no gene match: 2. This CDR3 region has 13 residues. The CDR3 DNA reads TGTGCCAGCAGTTTATACAGGGGGCAAGAAGCTTTCTTT. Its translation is CASSLYRGQEAFF.

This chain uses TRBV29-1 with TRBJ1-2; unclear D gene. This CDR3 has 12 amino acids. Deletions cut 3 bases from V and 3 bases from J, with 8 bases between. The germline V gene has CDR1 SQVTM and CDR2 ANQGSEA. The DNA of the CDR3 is TGCAGCGTTGATGGCGGATACTATGGCTACACCTTC. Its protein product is CSVDGGYYGYTF.

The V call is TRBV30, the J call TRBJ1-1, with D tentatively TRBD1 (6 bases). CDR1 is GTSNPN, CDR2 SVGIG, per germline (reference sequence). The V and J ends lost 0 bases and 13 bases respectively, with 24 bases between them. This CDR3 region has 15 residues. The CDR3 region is CAWSVPDSPRGKVFF. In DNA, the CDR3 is TGTGCCTGGAGTGTACCGGACAGCCCAAGAGGGAAGGTTTTCTTT. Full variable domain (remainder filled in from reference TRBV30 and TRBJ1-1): SQTIHQWPATLVQPVGSPLSLECTVEGTSNPNLYWYRQAAGRGLQLLFYSVGIGQISSEVPQNLSASRPQDRQFILSSKKLLLSDSGFYLCAWSVPDSPRGKVFFGQGTRLTVV.

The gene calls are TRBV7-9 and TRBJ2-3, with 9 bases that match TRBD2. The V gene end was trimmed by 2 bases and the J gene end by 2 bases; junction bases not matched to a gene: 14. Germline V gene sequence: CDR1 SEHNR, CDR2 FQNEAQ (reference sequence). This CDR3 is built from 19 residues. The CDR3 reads CASSLRRGGHVGDTDTQYF. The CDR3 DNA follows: TGTGCCAGCAGCTTACGGCGGGGGGGCCATGTCGGAGACACAGATACGCAGTATTTT.

The DNA for the CDR3 is TGTGCCAGCAGAGATAGCTTCCACTCTAACGAGCAGTTCTTC. Translating it yields CASRDSFHSNEQFF. The chain joins TRBV13 to TRBJ2-1; D unclear. Per the germline V gene, CDR1 is PRHDT and CDR2 is FYEKMQ (reference sequence). The CDR3 contains 14 residues. With 6 bases removed from V and 10 bases from J, the gap between germline ends came to 19 bases.